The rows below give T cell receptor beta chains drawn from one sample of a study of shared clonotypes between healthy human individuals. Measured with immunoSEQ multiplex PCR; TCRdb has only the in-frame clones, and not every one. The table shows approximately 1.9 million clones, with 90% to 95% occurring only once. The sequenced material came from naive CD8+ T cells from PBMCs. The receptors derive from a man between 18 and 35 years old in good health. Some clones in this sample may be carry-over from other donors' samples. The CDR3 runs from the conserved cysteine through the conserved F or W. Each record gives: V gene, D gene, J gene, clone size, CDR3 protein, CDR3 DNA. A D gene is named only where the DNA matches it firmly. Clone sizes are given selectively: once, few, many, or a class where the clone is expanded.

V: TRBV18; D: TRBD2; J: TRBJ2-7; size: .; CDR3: CASSPGTNNYEQYF; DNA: TGTGCCAGCTCACCAGGGACTAACAACTACGAGCAGTACTTC
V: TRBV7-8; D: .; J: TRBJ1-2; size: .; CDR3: CASSYGGAGNYGYTF; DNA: TGTGCCAGCAGCTATGGCGGGGCGGGAAACTATGGCTACACCTTC
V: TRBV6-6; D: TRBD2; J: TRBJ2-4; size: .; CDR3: CASSYSGLGGENIQYF; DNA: TGTGCCAGCAGTTACTCGGGACTAGGTGGTGAAAACATTCAGTACTTC
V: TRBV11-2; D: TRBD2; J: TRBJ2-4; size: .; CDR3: CASSSGTSGIAKNIQYF; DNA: TGTGCCAGCAGCTCCGGGACTAGCGGGATAGCCAAAAACATTCAGTACTTC
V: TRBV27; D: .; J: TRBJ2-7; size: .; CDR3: CASSFGGEQYF; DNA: TGTGCCAGCAGTTTTGGAGGCGAGCAGTACTTC
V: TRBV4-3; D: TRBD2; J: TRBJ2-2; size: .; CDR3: CASSQNAAGGNTGELFF; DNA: TGCGCCAGCAGCCAAAACGCAGCGGGAGGGAACACCGGGGAGCTGTTTTTT
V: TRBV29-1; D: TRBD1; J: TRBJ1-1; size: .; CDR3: CSVEEAGGRNTEAFF; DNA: TGCAGCGTTGAAGAGGCAGGGGGGCGGAACACTGAAGCTTTCTTT
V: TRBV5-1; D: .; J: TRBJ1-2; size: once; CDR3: CASSFWVLGDYGYTF; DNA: TGCGCCAGCAGCTTTTGGGTTTTAGGGGACTATGGCTACACCTTC
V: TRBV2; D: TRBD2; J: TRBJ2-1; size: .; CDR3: CASSEPAGGWNEQFF; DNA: TGTGCCAGCAGTGAACCAGCGGGGGGATGGAATGAGCAGTTCTTC
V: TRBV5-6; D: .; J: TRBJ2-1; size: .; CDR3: CASSRGSKVEQFF; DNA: TGTGCCAGCAGCCGAGGCTCGAAGGTTGAGCAGTTCTTC
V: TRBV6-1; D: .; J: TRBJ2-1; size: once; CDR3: CASSVEGLLAIGNEQFF; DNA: TGTGCCAGCAGTGTAGAGGGATTACTAGCTATAGGCAATGAGCAGTTCTTC
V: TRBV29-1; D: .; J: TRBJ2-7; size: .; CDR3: CSVEGGTYEQYF; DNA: TGCAGCGTTGAAGGGGGCACCTACGAGCAGTACTTC
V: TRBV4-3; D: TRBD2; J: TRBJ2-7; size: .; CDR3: CASSQGSTGLAAYEQYF; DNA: TGCGCCAGCAGCCAAGGATCAACCGGACTAGCGGCCTACGAGCAGTACTTC
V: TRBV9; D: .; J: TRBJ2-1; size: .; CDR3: CASSVARRVSSTYNEQFF; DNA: TGTGCCAGCAGCGTAGCGCGAAGGGTCAGCTCCACCTACAATGAGCAGTTCTTC
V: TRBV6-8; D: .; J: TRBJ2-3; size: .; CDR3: CASTYRTEPTDTQYF; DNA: TGTGCCAGCACCTATAGGACAGAACCCACAGATACGCAGTATTTT
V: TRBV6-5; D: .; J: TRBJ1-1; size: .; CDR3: CASSYGAGGSTEAFF; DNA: TGTGCCAGCAGTTACGGGGCCGGGGGCAGCACTGAAGCTTTCTTT
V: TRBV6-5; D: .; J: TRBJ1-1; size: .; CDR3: CASSEQGVNTEAFF; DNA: TGTGCCAGCAGCGAACAGGGAGTGAACACTGAAGCTTTCTTT
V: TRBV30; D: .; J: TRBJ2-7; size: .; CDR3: CAWSWSPGASEQYF; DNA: TGTGCCTGGAGCTGGTCCCCAGGGGCGTCCGAGCAGTACTTC
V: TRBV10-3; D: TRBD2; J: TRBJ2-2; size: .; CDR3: CAISGRLAGIETNTGELFF; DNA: TGTGCCATCAGTGGGCGGCTAGCGGGTATAGAAACGAACACCGGGGAGCTGTTTTTT
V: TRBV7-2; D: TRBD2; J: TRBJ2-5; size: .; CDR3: CASSLDRTSWETQYF; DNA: TGTGCCAGCAGCTTAGACCGGACTAGTTGGGAGACCCAGTACTTC
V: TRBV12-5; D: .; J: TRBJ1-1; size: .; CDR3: CASGLDGGRTEAFF; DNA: TGTGCTAGTGGTTTGGACGGGGGGAGGACTGAAGCTTTCTTT
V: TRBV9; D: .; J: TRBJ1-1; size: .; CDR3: CASSVGGRGTEAFF; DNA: TGTGCCAGCAGCGTAGGGGGTCGGGGCACTGAAGCTTTCTTT
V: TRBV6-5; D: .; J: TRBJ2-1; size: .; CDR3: CASSYDRALNEQFF; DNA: TGTGCCAGCAGTTACGATCGGGCTCTCAATGAGCAGTTCTTC
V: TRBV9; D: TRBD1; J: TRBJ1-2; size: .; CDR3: CASSYHRDRGSHGYTF; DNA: TGTGCCAGCAGCTACCACCGGGACAGGGGATCCCATGGCTACACCTTC
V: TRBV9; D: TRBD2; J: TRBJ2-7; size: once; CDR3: CASSVARAGLDEQYF; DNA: TGTGCCAGCAGCGTAGCGCGGGCGGGACTAGACGAGCAGTACTTC
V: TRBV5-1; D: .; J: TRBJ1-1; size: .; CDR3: CASSPGRGGDTEAFF; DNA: TGCGCCAGCAGCCCCGGGCGGGGTGGCGACACTGAAGCTTTCTTT
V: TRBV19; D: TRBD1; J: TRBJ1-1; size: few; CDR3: CASSHDRGAEAFF; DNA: TGTGCCAGTAGTCACGACAGGGGGGCTGAAGCTTTCTTT
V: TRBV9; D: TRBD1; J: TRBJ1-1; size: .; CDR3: CASSRDRDRGTEAFF; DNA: TGTGCCAGCAGCCGGGACAGGGATAGAGGAACTGAAGCTTTCTTT
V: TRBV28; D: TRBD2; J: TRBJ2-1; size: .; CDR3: CASSLGLAGVIYNEQFF; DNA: TGTGCCAGCAGTTTAGGGCTAGCGGGAGTAATTTACAATGAGCAGTTCTTC
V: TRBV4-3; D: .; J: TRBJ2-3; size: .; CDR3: CASSQGRPDVLYF; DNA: TGCGCCAGCAGCCAAGGACGGCCAGACGTGCTGTATTTT
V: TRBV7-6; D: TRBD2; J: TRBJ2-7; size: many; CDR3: CASSLEASGRIVTYEQYF; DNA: TGTGCCAGCAGCTTAGAGGCTAGCGGGAGAATAGTTACCTACGAGCAGTACTTC